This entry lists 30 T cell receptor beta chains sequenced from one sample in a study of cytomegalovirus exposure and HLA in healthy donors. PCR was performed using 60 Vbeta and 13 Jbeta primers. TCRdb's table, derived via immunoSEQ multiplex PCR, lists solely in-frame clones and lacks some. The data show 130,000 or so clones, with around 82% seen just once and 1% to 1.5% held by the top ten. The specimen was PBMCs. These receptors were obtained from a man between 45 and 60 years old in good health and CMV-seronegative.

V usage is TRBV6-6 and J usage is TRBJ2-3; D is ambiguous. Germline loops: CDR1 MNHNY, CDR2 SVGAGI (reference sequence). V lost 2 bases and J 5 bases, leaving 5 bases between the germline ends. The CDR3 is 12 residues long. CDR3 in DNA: TGTGCCAGCAGTTACGCCGGAGATACGCAGTATTTT. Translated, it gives CASSYAGDTQYF.

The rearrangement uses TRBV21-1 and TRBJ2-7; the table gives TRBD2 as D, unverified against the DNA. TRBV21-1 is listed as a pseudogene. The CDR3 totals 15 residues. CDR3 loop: CASSSLAKFTYEQYF. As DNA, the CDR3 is TGTGCCAGCAGCTCATTAGCGAAATTCACCTACGAGCAGTACTTC.

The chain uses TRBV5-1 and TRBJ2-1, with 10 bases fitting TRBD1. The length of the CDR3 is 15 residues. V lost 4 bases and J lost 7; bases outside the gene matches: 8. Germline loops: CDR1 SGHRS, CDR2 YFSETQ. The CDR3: CASSPDDRGLNEQFF. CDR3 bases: TGCGCCAGCAGCCCTGATGACAGGGGGCTAAATGAGCAGTTCTTC.

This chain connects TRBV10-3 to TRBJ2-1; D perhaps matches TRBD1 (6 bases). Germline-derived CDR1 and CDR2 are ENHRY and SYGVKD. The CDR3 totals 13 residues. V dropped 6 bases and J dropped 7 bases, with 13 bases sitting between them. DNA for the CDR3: TGTGCCATCAGGCCAGGGGATGGGAATGAGCAGTTCTTC. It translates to CAIRPGDGNEQFF.

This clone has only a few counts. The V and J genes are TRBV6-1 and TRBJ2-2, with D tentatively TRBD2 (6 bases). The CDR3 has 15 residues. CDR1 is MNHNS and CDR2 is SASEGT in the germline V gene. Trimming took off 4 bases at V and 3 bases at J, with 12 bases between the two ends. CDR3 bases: TGTGCCAGCAGTGCCCCGGGGGTTTACACCGGGGAGCTGTTTTTT. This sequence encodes CASSAPGVYTGELFF.

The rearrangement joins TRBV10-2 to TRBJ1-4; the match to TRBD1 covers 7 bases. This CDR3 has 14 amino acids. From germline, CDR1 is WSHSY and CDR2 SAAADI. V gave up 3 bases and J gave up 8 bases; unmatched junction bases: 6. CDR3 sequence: CASSEGDRGEKLFF. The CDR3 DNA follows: TGCGCCAGCAGTGAAGGGGACAGAGGGGAAAAACTGTTTTTT.

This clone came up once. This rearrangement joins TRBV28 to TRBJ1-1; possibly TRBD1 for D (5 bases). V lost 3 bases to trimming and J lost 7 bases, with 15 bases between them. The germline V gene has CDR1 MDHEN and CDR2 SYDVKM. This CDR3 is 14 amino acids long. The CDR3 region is CASSFQGRSGEAFF. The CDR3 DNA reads TGTGCCAGCAGTTTCCAGGGCCGCTCCGGTGAAGCTTTCTTT.

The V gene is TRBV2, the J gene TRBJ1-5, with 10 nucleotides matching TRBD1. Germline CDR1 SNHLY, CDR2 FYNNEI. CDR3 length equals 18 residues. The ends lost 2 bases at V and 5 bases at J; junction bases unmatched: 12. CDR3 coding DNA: TGTGCCAGCAGTGAATACGGTGCCGGGACAGGGGTCTATCAGCCCCAGCATTTT. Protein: CASSEYGAGTGVYQPQHF.

The CDR3 loop is CASTSGTSEQETQYF. The DNA for the CDR3 is TGTGCCAGCACTTCCGGGACTAGCGAGCAAGAGACCCAGTACTTC. This chain connects TRBV6-6 to TRBJ2-5; 10 bases align to TRBD2. This CDR3 comprises 15 residues. J lost 2 bases, V lost 7 bases, and 7 bases had no gene match. Germline assignment: CDR1 MNHNY and CDR2 SVGAGI (reference sequence).

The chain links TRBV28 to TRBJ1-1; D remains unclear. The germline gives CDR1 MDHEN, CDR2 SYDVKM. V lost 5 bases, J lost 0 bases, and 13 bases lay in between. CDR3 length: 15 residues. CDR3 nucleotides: TGTGCCAGCAGTGCACGGGCGGGATTGAACACTGAAGCTTTCTTT. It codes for CASSARAGLNTEAFF.

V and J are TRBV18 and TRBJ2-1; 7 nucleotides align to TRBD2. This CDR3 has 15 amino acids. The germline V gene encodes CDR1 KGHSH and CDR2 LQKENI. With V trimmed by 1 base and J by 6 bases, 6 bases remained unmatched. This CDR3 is CASSPQSGTSNEQFF. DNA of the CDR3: TGTGCCAGCTCACCACAAAGCGGGACTTCCAATGAGCAGTTCTTC.

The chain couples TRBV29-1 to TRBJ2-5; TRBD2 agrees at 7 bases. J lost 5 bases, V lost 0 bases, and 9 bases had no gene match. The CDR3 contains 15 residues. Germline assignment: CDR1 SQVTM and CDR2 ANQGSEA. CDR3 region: CSVEDVGRAGETQYF. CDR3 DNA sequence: TGCAGCGTTGAAGATGTGGGACGAGCGGGGGAGACCCAGTACTTC. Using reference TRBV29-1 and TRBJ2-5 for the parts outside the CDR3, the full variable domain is SAVISQKPSRDICQRGTSLTIQCQVDSQVTMMFWYRQQPGQSLTLIATANQGSEATYESGFVIDKFPISRPNLTFSTLTVSNMSPEDSSIYLCSVEDVGRAGETQYFGPGTRLLVL.

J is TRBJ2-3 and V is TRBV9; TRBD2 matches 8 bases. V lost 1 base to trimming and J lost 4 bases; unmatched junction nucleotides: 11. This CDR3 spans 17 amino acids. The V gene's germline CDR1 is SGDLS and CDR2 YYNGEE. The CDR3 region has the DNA TGTGCCAGCAGCGTACGGAGTAGCGGGATCAGCGCAGATACGCAGTATTTT. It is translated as CASSVRSSGISADTQYF.

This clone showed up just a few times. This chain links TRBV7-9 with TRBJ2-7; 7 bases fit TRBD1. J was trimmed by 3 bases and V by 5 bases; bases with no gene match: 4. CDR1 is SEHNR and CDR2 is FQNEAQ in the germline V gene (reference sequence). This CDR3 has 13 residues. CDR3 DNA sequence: TGTGCCAGCAGCCGGGACAGCAACTACGAGCAGTACTTC. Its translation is CASSRDSNYEQYF.

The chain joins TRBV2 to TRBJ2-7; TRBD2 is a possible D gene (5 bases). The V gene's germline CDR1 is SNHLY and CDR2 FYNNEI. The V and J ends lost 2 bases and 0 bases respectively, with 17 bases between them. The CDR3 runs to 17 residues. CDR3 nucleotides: TGTGCCAGCAGTGAACACGGAGGATCGAGACGCTCCTACGAGCAGTACTTC. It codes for CASSEHGGSRRSYEQYF.

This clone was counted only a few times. Here the CDR3 reads CASSRRQGTEQFF. The CDR3 nucleotides are TGCGCCAGCAGCCGTCGCCAGGGGACTGAGCAGTTCTTC. V is TRBV4-3 and J is TRBJ2-1; possible D gene TRBD1, 6 bases. The germline V gene has CDR1 LGHNA and CDR2 YSLEER. Trimming stripped 4 bases from V and 9 bases from J, with 13 bases between. CDR3 size: 13 residues.

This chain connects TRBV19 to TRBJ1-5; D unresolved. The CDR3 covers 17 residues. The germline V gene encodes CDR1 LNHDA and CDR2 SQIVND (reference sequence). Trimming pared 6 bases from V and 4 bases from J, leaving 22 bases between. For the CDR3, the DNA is TGTGCCAGTAGGCCTGGAGGTCAGAGAATACAAAATCAGCCCCAGCATTTT. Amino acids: CASRPGGQRIQNQPQHF.

CDR3 loop: CAISVGQENIQYF. The CDR3 region has the DNA TGTGCCATCAGTGTCGGTCAGGAAAACATTCAGTACTTC. This chain joins TRBV10-3 and TRBJ2-4; D call uncertain. Germline assignment: CDR1 ENHRY and CDR2 SYGVKD. V was pared by 4 bases and J by 5 bases, with 9 bases between. CDR3 length: 13 amino acids.

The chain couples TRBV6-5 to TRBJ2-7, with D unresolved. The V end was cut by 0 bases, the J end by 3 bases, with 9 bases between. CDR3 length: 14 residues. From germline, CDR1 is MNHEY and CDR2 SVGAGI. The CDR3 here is CASSYSRSGYEQYF. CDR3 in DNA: TGTGCCAGCAGTTACTCCCGTTCCGGCTACGAGCAGTACTTC.

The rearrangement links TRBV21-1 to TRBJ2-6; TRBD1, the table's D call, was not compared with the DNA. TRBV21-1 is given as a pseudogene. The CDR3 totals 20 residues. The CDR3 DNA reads TGTGCCAGCAGTCAAACCTCCGGGACAGGGACCAGCTCTGGGGCCAACGTCCTGACTTTC. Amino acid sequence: CASSQTSGTGTSSGANVLTF.

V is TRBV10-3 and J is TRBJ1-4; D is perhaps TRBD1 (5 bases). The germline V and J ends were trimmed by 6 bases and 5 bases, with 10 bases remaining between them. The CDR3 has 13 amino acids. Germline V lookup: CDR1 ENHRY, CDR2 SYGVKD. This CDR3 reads CAIRAGINEKLFF. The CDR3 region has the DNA TGTGCCATCAGGGCAGGGATCAATGAAAAACTGTTTTTT.

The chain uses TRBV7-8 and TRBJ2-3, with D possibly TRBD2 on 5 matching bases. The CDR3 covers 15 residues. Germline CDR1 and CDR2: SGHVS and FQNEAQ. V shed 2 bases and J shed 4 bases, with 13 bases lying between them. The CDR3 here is CASSLTGSRADTQYF. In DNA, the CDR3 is TGTGCCAGCAGCTTAACGGGATCTCGCGCAGATACGCAGTATTTT.

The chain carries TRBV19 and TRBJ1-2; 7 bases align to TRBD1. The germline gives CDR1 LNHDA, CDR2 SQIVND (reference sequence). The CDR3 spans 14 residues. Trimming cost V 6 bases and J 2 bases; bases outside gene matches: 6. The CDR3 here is CASRRDRTNYGYTF. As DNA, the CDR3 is TGTGCCAGTAGGCGGGACAGAACGAACTATGGCTACACCTTC.

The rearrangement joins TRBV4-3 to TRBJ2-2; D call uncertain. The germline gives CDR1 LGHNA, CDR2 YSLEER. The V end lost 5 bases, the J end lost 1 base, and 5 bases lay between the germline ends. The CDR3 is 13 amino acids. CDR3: CASSKLNTGELFF. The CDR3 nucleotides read TGCGCCAGCAGCAAGCTGAACACCGGGGAGCTGTTTTTT.

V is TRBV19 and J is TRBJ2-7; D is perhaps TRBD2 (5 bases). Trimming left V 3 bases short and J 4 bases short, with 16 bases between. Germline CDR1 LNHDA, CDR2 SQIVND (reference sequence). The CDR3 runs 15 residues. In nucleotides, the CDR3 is TGTGCCAGTAGTATTCTAGCAGGTAGCCGGTACGAGCAGTACTTC. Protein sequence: CASSILAGSRYEQYF.

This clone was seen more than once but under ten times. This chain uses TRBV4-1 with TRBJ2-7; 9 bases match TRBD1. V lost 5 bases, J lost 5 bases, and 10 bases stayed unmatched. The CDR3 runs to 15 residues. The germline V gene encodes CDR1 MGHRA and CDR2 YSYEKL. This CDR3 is CASSANRGLGNEQYF. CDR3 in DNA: TGCGCCAGCAGCGCGAACAGGGGGCTAGGGAACGAGCAGTACTTC.

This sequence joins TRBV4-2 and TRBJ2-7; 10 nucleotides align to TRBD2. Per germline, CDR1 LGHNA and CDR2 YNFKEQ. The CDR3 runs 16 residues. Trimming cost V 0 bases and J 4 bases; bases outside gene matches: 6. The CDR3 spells CASSQDKREGVYEQYF. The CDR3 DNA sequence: TGTGCCAGCAGCCAAGATAAGCGGGAGGGCGTTTACGAGCAGTACTTC.

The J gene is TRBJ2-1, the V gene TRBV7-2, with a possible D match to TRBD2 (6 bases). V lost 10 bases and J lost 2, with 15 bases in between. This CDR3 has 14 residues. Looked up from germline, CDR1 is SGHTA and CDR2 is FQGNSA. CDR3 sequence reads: CATQSGPPYNEQFF. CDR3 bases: TGTGCCACCCAGAGCGGGCCACCCTACAATGAGCAGTTCTTC.

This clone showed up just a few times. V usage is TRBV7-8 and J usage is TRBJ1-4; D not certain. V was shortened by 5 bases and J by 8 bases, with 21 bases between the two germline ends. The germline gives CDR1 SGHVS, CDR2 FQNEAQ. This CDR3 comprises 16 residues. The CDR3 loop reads CASSPRDAGLAEKLFF. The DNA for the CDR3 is TGTGCCAGCAGCCCGAGAGACGCTGGCCTAGCAGAAAAACTGTTTTTT.

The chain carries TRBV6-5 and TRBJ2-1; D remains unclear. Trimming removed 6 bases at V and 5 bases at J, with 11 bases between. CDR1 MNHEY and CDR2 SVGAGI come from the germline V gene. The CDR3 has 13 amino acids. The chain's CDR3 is CASRTLGDNEQFF. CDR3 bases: TGTGCCAGCAGAACCCTAGGAGACAATGAGCAGTTCTTC.